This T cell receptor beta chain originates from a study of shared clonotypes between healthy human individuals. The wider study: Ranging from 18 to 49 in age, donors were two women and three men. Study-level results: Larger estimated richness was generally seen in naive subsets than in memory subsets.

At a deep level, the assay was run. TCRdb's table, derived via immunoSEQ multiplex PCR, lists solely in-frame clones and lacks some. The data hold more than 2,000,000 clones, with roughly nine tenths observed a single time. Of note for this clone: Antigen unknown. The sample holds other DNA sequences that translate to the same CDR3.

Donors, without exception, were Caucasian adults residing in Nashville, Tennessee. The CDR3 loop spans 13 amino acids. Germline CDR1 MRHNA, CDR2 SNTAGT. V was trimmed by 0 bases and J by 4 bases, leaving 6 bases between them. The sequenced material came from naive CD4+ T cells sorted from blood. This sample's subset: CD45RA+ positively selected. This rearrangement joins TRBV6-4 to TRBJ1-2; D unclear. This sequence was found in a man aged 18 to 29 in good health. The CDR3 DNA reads TGTGCCAGCAGTGACTCAGGAGGCTATGGCTACACCTTC. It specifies CASSDSGGYGYTF.